This is a list of T cell receptor beta chains from one sample in a study of T cells after yellow fever vaccination. TCRdb reprocessed the 5' RACE reads via MiXCR and lists one record per CDR3 protein. The sample records hundreds of thousands of distinct CDR3 sequences, roughly a sixth being singletons. The sequences come from PBMCs, collected 5 days after the first yellow fever vaccination. These receptors came from a man aged 18 to 29 who received the YFV17D yellow fever vaccine. The CDR3 runs from the conserved cysteine through the conserved F or W. The D gene is left open where the match is weak. Clone size is stated in some rows and not others, as once, few, many or a class when expanded.

d_gene,v_gene,j_gene,abundance,CDR3nt,CDR3aa
.,TRBV5-4,TRBJ2-5,few,TGTGCCAGCAGCTTGGGACGGGGGAATCAAGAGACCCAGTACTTC,CASSLGRGNQETQYF
TRBD2,TRBV4-3,TRBJ2-1,.,TGCGCCAGCAGCCAAGGAGGTAGCGGGGGGGACGGAGAGCAGTTCTTC,CASSQGGSGGDGEQFF
TRBD1,TRBV9,TRBJ1-5,.,TGTGCCAGCAGTGCCAGACAGGGCCCCAATCAGCCCCAGCATTTT,CASSARQGPNQPQHF
.,TRBV12-5,TRBJ2-7,.,TGTGCTAGTGGTTTGGGTAGTGGAGAGCAGTACTTC,CASGLGSGEQYF
.,TRBV10-3,TRBJ2-3,.,TGTGCCATCAGTGAGATCGTCCCATATACGCAGTATTTT,CAISEIVPYTQYF
.,TRBV15,TRBJ2-3,.,TGTGCCACCAGCAGGAACTCCGGGGAGGATACGCAGTATTTT,CATSRNSGEDTQYF
TRBD2,TRBV11-2,TRBJ2-7,.,TGTGCCAGCAGCCATCGGGCTTCGGCGGGGGGGCCAGAGTACGAGCAGTACTTC,CASSHRASAGGPEYEQYF
.,TRBV5-4,TRBJ2-4,.,TGTGCCAGCAGCTTTACGGGGGGCCGCAACATTCAGTACTTC,CASSFTGGRNIQYF
.,TRBV4-1,TRBJ2-3,few,TGCGCCAGCAGCCAAGAGACCGCGGGACCTAGCACAGATACGCAGTATTTT,CASSQETAGPSTDTQYF
.,TRBV29-1,TRBJ1-1,few,TGCAGCGTTGCATCGGACAAGAACACTGAAGCTTTCTTT,CSVASDKNTEAFF
TRBD2,TRBV29-1,TRBJ2-1,.,TGCAGCGTTGAAGGTGGCGTACGGGGACTAGCGGCTTTCTTC,CSVEGGVRGLAAFF
.,TRBV5-5,TRBJ2-2,many,TGTGCCAGCAGCTTTCGGGCTACCGGGGAGCTGTTTTTT,CASSFRATGELFF
.,TRBV12-3/TRBV12-4,TRBJ2-1,few,TGTGCCAGCAGCCCCGCCGTCCGCAGCTCGCGGTTCTTC,CASSPAVRSSRFF
TRBD1,TRBV6-1,TRBJ2-6,.,TGTGCCAGCAGTCTGACAGGGGAGGACGGGGCCAACGTCCTGACTTTC,CASSLTGEDGANVLTF
.,TRBV30,TRBJ1-5,few,TGTGCCTGGAGCGCACAGGGTGGGCAGCCCCAGCATTTT,CAWSAQGGQPQHF
.,TRBV7-9,TRBJ2-7,few,TGTGCCAGCAGCTTCCTCGGGGGGCTCGCCTACGAGCAGTACTTC,CASSFLGGLAYEQYF
.,TRBV4-2,TRBJ2-1,.,TGTGCCAGCAGCCCGGGGGGCCAGGAGTTGCATGAGCAGTTCTTC,CASSPGGQELHEQFF
.,TRBV5-1,TRBJ2-6,.,TGCGCCAGCAGGGGAGGGGCCAACGTCCTGACTTTC,CASRGGANVLTF
.,TRBV6-2/TRBV6-3,TRBJ1-2,many,TGTGCCAGCAGCGAACAGGGAACTGCTGGCTACACCTTC,CASSEQGTAGYTF
.,TRBV2,TRBJ1-1,few,TGTGCCAGCAGTGAAGCGCTTAGACAGAGCACTGAAGCTTTCTTT,CASSEALRQSTEAFF
TRBD2,TRBV10-3,TRBJ2-1,few,TGTGCCATCAGTGGGGGGGACTATTTCGGCAATGAGCAGTTCTTC,CAISGGDYFGNEQFF
.,TRBV4-3,TRBJ1-2,.,TGCGCCAGCAGCCAAGGTAGTTGGAGGGTAAAGGATGGCTACACCTTC,CASSQGSWRVKDGYTF
.,TRBV12-3/TRBV12-4,TRBJ2-1,many,TGTGCCAGCAGTTTCCCTTCAGTACAGGGATTTGCCTACAATGAGCAGTTCTTC,CASSFPSVQGFAYNEQFF
.,TRBV5-1,TRBJ1-1,.,TGCGCCAGCAGCTTGGGGGGCGATGAAGCTTTCTTT,CASSLGGDEAFF
.,TRBV6-2/TRBV6-3,TRBJ1-2,.,TGTGCCAGCAGTTACTCTCAAGAGGGGGACGGCTACACCTTC,CASSYSQEGDGYTF
TRBD1,TRBV6-6,TRBJ2-1,.,TGTGCCAGCAGTGGACAGGGTTCTGAGCAGTTCTTC,CASSGQGSEQFF
.,TRBV7-9,TRBJ2-6,many,TGTGCCAGCAGCTTACACTCTGGGGCCAACGTCCTGACTTTC,CASSLHSGANVLTF
.,TRBV3-1,TRBJ1-4,few,TGTGCCAGCAGCCCGGAGGGGAGGGGCGCTGAAAAACTGTTTTTT,CASSPEGRGAEKLFF
.,TRBV12-3/TRBV12-4,TRBJ1-4,.,TGTGCCAGCAGTAGCGCAACTAATGAAAAACTGTTTTTT,CASSSATNEKLFF
TRBD1,TRBV20-1,TRBJ1-2,few,TGCAGCGGGACAGGGGCGCTTGGCTACACCTTC,CSGTGALGYTF
.,TRBV20-1,TRBJ1-2,.,TGCAGTGCTAGAGTCGACCAAATGGGCTATGGCTACACCTTC,CSARVDQMGYGYTF
.,TRBV6-2/TRBV6-3,TRBJ1-4,few,TGTGCCAGCCGCGACGGTGCAACTAATGAAAAACTGTTTTTT,CASRDGATNEKLFF
TRBD1,TRBV4-1,TRBJ1-5,many,TGCGCCAGCAGCCAGGGACAGGGGATAGGGCCCCAGCATTTT,CASSQGQGIGPQHF
.,TRBV10-3,TRBJ2-7,.,TGTGCCATCAGTGAGTCGGTAGGAGCCTACGAGCAGTACTTC,CAISESVGAYEQYF
.,TRBV19,TRBJ1-2,.,TGTGCCAGTAGTACCTCGGAGGGATTCTATGGCTACACCTTC,CASSTSEGFYGYTF
TRBD2,TRBV11-2,TRBJ2-5,.,TGTGCCAGCAGCTTTCGACTAGCGGGAAACCAAGAGACCCAGTACTTC,CASSFRLAGNQETQYF
TRBD1,TRBV5-1,TRBJ1-1,few,TGCGCCAGCAGACGAACTCAGGGGGAAACTGAAGCTTTCTTT,CASRRTQGETEAFF
.,TRBV5-4,TRBJ1-3,.,TGTGCCAGCAGCTTGACACGGCCTTCTGGAAACACCATATATTTT,CASSLTRPSGNTIYF
TRBD1,TRBV7-3,TRBJ1-2,few,TGTGCCAGCAGCGGACAGGGGATGGGAGGCTACACCTTC,CASSGQGMGGYTF
.,TRBV30,TRBJ2-3,.,TGTGCCTGGAGTGACCAGGTCAGCACAGATACGCAGTATTTT,CAWSDQVSTDTQYF
TRBD1,TRBV12-3/TRBV12-4,TRBJ2-4,.,TGTGCCAGCAGTACGCAGGGGGCCGCCAAAAACATTCAGTACTTC,CASSTQGAAKNIQYF
.,TRBV5-1,TRBJ1-3,.,TGCGCCAGCAGCTTAGAAGCGGAAAACACCATATATTTT,CASSLEAENTIYF
.,TRBV6-6,TRBJ1-1,.,TGTGCCAGCAGCAAAGGGGTGACTGAAGCTTTCTTT,CASSKGVTEAFF